Presented here are 5 T cell receptor beta chains from one specimen sequenced in a study of blood T cell repertoires in COVID-19. Assay used: immunoSEQ multiplex PCR; TCRdb lists only in-frame clones, some missing. The table lists a few hundred thousand clones, less than 90% of them singletons. The source material was peripheral blood. All receptors derive from a man aged 35-49 years with active or convalescent COVID-19.

V and J are TRBV11-3 and TRBJ2-2; the D gene is possibly TRBD2 (6 bases). The germline V gene has CDR1 SGHNT and CDR2 YENEEA. This CDR3 comprises 17 residues. Trimming took off 3 bases at V and 5 bases at J, with 19 bases between the two ends. The CDR3 protein is CASSLIGLAGRTGELFF. The CDR3 DNA sequence: TGTGCCAGCAGCTTGATCGGGCTAGCTGGGAGGACCGGGGAGCTGTTTTTT.

The rearrangement links TRBV2 to TRBJ2-1; 13 nucleotides align to TRBD2. J lost 15 bases, V lost 4 bases, and 6 bases had no gene match. This CDR3 is built from 13 residues. CDR1 and CDR2 (germline): SNHLY, FYNNEI. The CDR3 protein is CASSVGGLAGRFF. DNA for the CDR3: TGTGCCAGCAGTGTGGGGGGACTAGCGGGACGGTTCTTC.

J is TRBJ2-5 and V is TRBV27; TRBD2 aligns across 9 bases. With V trimmed by 7 bases and J by 4 bases, 19 bases remained unmatched. Germline lookup yields CDR1 MNHEY and CDR2 SMNVEV (reference sequence). The CDR3 covers 18 residues. The CDR3 nucleotides read TGTGCCAGCATGCCGGGACACCATATAGCGGGAGTATCAGAGACCCAGTACTTC. Protein: CASMPGHHIAGVSETQYF.

This chain joins TRBV3-1 (or the pseudogene TRBV3-2) and TRBJ2-5; perhaps TRBD2 as D (6 bases). Trimming left V 1 base short and J 4 bases short, with 13 bases between. There are 15 residues in the CDR3. Germline CDR1 LGHDT, CDR2 YNNKEL (reference sequence). For the CDR3, the DNA is TGTGCCAGCAGCCAAGGGGTTGGAGGGAGAGAGACCCAGTACTTC. Protein sequence: CASSQGVGGRETQYF.

The V gene is TRBV9, the J gene TRBJ1-2, with D possibly being TRBD1 (5 bases). The CDR3 sequence is 15 residues long. Trimming shortened V by 0 bases and J by 4 bases, and 13 bases separated the two germline ends. Germline lookup yields CDR1 SGDLS and CDR2 YYNGEE. CDR3 nucleotide sequence: TGTGCCAGCAGCGTAGGGGGGGACGGATTCTATGGCTACACCTTC. Translation gives CASSVGGDGFYGYTF.